A single sample is the source of the 23 T cell receptor beta chains below, sequenced in a study of blood T cell repertoires in COVID-19. Sequencing was performed with immunoSEQ multiplex PCR; in TCRdb, only in-frame clones are kept and a portion is missing. Here the sample spans 140,000 or so clones, approximately 80% being singletons. Sample: PBMCs or T cells enriched from blood (not recorded which). These receptors were collected from a woman aged 18 to 35 who had been exposed to COVID-19.

The chain has TRBV24-1 and TRBJ2-3, with D tentatively TRBD2 (6 bases). Germline V gene sequence: CDR1 KGHDR, CDR2 SFDVKD. The CDR3 contains 14 residues. V was pared by 4 bases and J by 6 bases, with 13 bases between. The CDR3 loop reads CATSDVAAGDTQYF. The CDR3 bases are TGTGCCACCAGTGACGTAGCGGCTGGGGATACGCAGTATTTT.

The chain recombines TRBV5-8 with TRBJ1-4; possibly TRBD1 for D (6 bases). Germline assignment: CDR1 SGHTS and CDR2 YDEGEE. Trimming removed 1 base at V and 7 bases at J, with 20 bases between. CDR3 size: 17 residues. CDR3 loop: CASSLRSGPVGGEKLFF. In DNA form, the CDR3 reads TGTGCCAGCAGCTTGAGATCCGGGCCCGTAGGGGGTGAAAAACTGTTTTTT.

The chain recombines TRBV4-2 with TRBJ1-2; 7 nucleotides align to TRBD1. Germline V CDR1 and CDR2: LGHNA, YNFKEQ. This CDR3 is built from 17 residues. J gave up 5 bases and V 4 bases, and 16 bases lay outside the gene matches. The CDR3 sequence: CASSRRDSPPSMYGYTF. The CDR3 DNA reads as TGTGCCAGCAGCCGACGGGACAGTCCTCCTTCTATGTATGGCTACACCTTC.

This chain connects TRBV30 to TRBJ2-3, with TRBD1 matching 7 bases. The ends lost 5 bases at V and 3 bases at J; junction bases unmatched: 8. CDR1 is GTSNPN and CDR2 is SVGIG in the germline V gene (reference sequence). This CDR3 contains 14 residues. The CDR3 loop is CAWGTGESTDTQYF. In DNA, the CDR3 is TGTGCCTGGGGAACAGGGGAGAGTACAGATACGCAGTATTTT.

V is TRBV7-8 and J is TRBJ2-2; 14 nucleotides agree with TRBD2. Trimming took 2 bases from V and 6 from J; bases not matched to a gene: 5. CDR1 is SGHVS, CDR2 FQNEAQ, per germline. The length of the CDR3 is 17 residues. The CDR3 region is CASSLFSGLAGAGELFF. The DNA for the CDR3 is TGTGCCAGCAGCTTATTCTCGGGACTAGCGGGAGCCGGGGAGCTGTTTTTT.

This chain joins TRBV7-9 and TRBJ1-3, with D unresolved. Per the germline V gene, CDR1 is SEHNR and CDR2 is FQNEAQ (reference sequence). The CDR3 contains 16 residues. V lost 5 bases and J lost 7, with 21 bases in between. The CDR3 spells CASSQRRIPSGNTIYF. As DNA, the CDR3 is TGTGCCAGCAGCCAACGCAGGATACCGTCGGGGAACACCATATATTTT.

V usage is TRBV7-8 and J usage is TRBJ2-7; 7 nucleotides match TRBD1. V trimming: 5 bases; J trimming: 3 bases; junction bases outside the gene matches: 7. Germline loops: CDR1 SGHVS, CDR2 FQNEAQ. The CDR3 extends over 14 amino acids. CDR3 sequence (DNA): TGTGCCAGCAGCCCGACAGGGATCGTCTACGAGCAGTACTTC. Its translation: CASSPTGIVYEQYF.

The chain couples TRBV6-1 to TRBJ2-7; the D gene is possibly TRBD1 (5 bases). Germline V gene data show CDR1 as MNHNS and CDR2 as SASEGT. The CDR3 is made up of 12 amino acids. Trimming removed 3 bases at V and 4 bases at J, with 7 bases between. Written as DNA, the CDR3 is TGTGCCAGCAGTGACAGGGCGTACGAGCAGTACTTC. It yields the protein CASSDRAYEQYF.

This clone was picked up one time. The rearrangement joins TRBV23-1 to TRBJ2-1; no definite D call. TRBV23-1 is labeled an ORF, and its function is uncertain. V lost 10 bases and J 0 bases, leaving 22 bases between the germline ends. The CDR3 is 17 amino acids. CDR3 nucleotide sequence: TGCGCCAACCTCCCTGTCCAACTGGTGAGCTCCTACAATGAGCAGTTCTTC. Its translation: CANLPVQLVSSYNEQFF.

In its sample, this clone was seen a few times. This chain links TRBV19 with TRBJ1-2, with D unclear. Germline CDR1 LNHDA, CDR2 SQIVND (reference sequence). V was clipped by 3 bases and J by 4 bases, with 12 bases between them. CDR3 length equals 14 residues. This chain's CDR3 is CASSMPWTVYGYTF. The CDR3 nucleotides are TGTGCCAGTAGTATGCCGTGGACTGTCTATGGCTACACCTTC.

The chain combines TRBV25-1 with TRBJ1-6; D gene uncertain. The germline V gene encodes CDR1 MGHDK and CDR2 SYGVNS. The CDR3 is 15 amino acids. Trimming removed 2 bases at V and 3 bases at J, with 8 bases between. The DNA of the CDR3 is TGTGCCAGCAGTGAAGAAGCGAGCTATAATTCACCCCTCCACTTT. This translates into CASSEEASYNSPLHF. Complete variable domain (other parts from reference TRBV25-1 and TRBJ1-6): EADIYQTPRYLVIGTGKKITLECSQTMGHDKMYWYQQDPGMELHLIHYSYGVNSTEKGDLSSESTVSRIRTEHFPLTLESARPSHTSQYLCASSEEASYNSPLHFGNGTRLTVT.

V is TRBV18 and J is TRBJ2-3; TRBD2 aligns across 9 bases. The V gene end was trimmed by 2 bases and the J gene end by 4 bases; junction bases not matched to a gene: 7. The CDR3 consists of 16 residues. Germline CDR1 is KGHSH and CDR2 is LQKENI. The CDR3 coding sequence is TGTGCCAGCTCACCAATCGCGGGAGGGCCTTCAGATACGCAGTATTTT. It encodes CASSPIAGGPSDTQYF.

The V and J genes are TRBV3-1 (or the pseudogene TRBV3-2) and TRBJ1-2; D is ambiguous. V was trimmed by 1 base and J by 7 bases, leaving 7 bases between them. The CDR3 loop spans 12 amino acids. Per the germline V gene, CDR1 is LGHDT and CDR2 is YNNKEL (reference sequence). CDR3 DNA: TGTGCCAGCAGCCAAGTACGGGGTGGCTACACCTTC. Translated: CASSQVRGGYTF.

The V and J genes are TRBV28 and TRBJ1-4, with D perhaps TRBD1 (6 bases). The CDR3 has 13 residues. The germline CDR1 and CDR2 sequences are MDHEN and SYDVKM. Trimming cost V 7 bases and J 13 bases, with 19 bases left between them. CDR3 sequence reads: CASTGRGGFGLFF. The CDR3, as DNA: TGTGCCAGCACCGGACGTGGGGGCTTTGGACTGTTTTTT.

The rearrangement links TRBV30 to TRBJ1-6, with 7 bases identical to TRBD1. V lost 0 bases, J lost 5 bases, and 4 bases stayed unmatched. The CDR3 consists of 15 residues. Germline assignment: CDR1 GTSNPN and CDR2 SVGIG (reference sequence). CDR3: CAWSVLDRDNSPLHF. CDR3 DNA sequence: TGTGCCTGGAGTGTACTTGACAGGGATAATTCACCCCTCCACTTT.

The chain uses TRBV2 and TRBJ1-1; 10 bases fit TRBD1. Germline CDR1 is SNHLY and CDR2 is FYNNEI. This CDR3 is built from 14 residues. V trimming: 8 bases; J trimming: 1 base; junction bases outside the gene matches: 4. For the CDR3, the DNA is TGTGCCAGCTGTTGGGACAGGGGGAACACTGAAGCTTTCTTT. Translated, it gives CASCWDRGNTEAFF.

The chain carries TRBV4-2 and TRBJ1-5, with D possibly TRBD1 on 6 matching bases. This CDR3 is built from 15 residues. Germline loops: CDR1 LGHNA, CDR2 YNFKEQ. The ends were cut back, 2 bases at V and 6 bases at J, with 14 bases in the middle. The CDR3 coding sequence is TGTGCCAGCAGCCAAATATCAGGGGCCGGTCAGCCCCAGCATTTT. Translated, it gives CASSQISGAGQPQHF.

The V gene is TRBV4-1, the J gene TRBJ1-2, with TRBD1 matching 10 bases. Losses at the gene ends were 6 bases for V and 6 bases for J; bases not matched to a gene: 10. From germline, CDR1 is MGHRA and CDR2 YSYEKL. The CDR3 covers 15 residues. DNA for the CDR3: TGCGCCAGCAGTCAGACTGGGACAGGGGATAATGGCTACACCTTC. This codes for CASSQTGTGDNGYTF.

This clone occurred once. The gene calls are TRBV28 and TRBJ1-4, with TRBD1 as a possible D gene (5 bases). The CDR3 is made up of 16 amino acids. Deletions cut 1 base from V and 7 bases from J, with 16 bases between. Germline values: CDR1 MDHEN, CDR2 SYDVKM. CDR3 loop: CASSLYINPTAEKLFF. The DNA of the CDR3 is TGTGCCAGCAGTTTATACATTAACCCGACAGCTGAAAAACTGTTTTTT.

The chain couples TRBV6-6 to TRBJ2-5, with 8 bases aligning to TRBD1. CDR3 length: 14 residues. V trimming: 2 bases; J trimming: 4 bases; junction bases outside the gene matches: 3. Germline-derived CDR1 and CDR2 are MNHNY and SVGAGI (reference sequence). CDR3 residues: CASSYPDRGETQYF. As DNA, the CDR3 is TGTGCCAGCAGTTACCCCGACAGGGGAGAGACCCAGTACTTC.

The V and J genes are TRBV27 and TRBJ2-7, with D unresolved. Germline V lookup: CDR1 MNHEY, CDR2 SMNVEV (reference sequence). V lost 2 bases and J lost 2, with 7 bases in between. The CDR3 extends over 13 amino acids. Here the CDR3 reads CASSLSQTYEQYF. CDR3 in DNA: TGTGCCAGCAGTTTAAGTCAGACCTACGAGCAGTACTTC.

The chain uses TRBV9 and TRBJ1-2, with TRBD1 as a possible D gene (5 bases). The germline V gene encodes CDR1 SGDLS and CDR2 YYNGEE. Trimming left V 4 bases short and J 4 bases short, with 14 bases between. The CDR3 extends over 14 amino acids. The CDR3 spells CASSSEEGPYGYTF. CDR3 bases: TGTGCCAGCAGCTCCGAGGAGGGACCCTATGGCTACACCTTC.

The gene calls are TRBV6-2 or TRBV6-3 and TRBJ2-1; unclear D gene. Between the trimmed V and J ends, which lost 2 bases and 7 bases, there was a span of 12 bases. Per the germline V gene, CDR1 is MNHEY and CDR2 is SVGEGT. The length of the CDR3 is 14 residues. The CDR3 protein is CASSYPASENEQFF. The DNA of the CDR3 is TGTGCCAGCAGTTACCCCGCCTCGGAGAATGAGCAGTTCTTC.